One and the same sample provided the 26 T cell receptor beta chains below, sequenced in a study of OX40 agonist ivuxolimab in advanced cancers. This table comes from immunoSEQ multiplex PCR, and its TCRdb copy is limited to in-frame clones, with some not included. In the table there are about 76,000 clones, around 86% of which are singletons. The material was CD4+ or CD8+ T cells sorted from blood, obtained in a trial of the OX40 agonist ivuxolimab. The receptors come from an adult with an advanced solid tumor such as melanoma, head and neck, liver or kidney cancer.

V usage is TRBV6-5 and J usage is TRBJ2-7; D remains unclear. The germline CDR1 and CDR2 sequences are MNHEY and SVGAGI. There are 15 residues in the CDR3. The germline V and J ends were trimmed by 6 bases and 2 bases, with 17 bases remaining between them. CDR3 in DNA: TGTGCCAGCAGCCCTAGAGAGGACGGAGCCTACGAGCAGTACTTC. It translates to CASSPREDGAYEQYF.

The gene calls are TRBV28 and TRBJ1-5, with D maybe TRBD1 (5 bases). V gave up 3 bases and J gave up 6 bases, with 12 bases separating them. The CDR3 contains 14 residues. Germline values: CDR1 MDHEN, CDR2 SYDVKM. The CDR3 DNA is TGTGCCAGCAGTTTTGACCGGGGGGGTCAGCCCCAGCATTTT. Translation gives CASSFDRGGQPQHF.

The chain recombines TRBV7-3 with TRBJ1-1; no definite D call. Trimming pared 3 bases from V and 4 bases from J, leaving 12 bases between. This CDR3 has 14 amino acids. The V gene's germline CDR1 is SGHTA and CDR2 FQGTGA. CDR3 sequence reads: CASSFSPSVTEAFF. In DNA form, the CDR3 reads TGTGCCAGCAGCTTTAGCCCCTCTGTCACTGAAGCTTTCTTT.

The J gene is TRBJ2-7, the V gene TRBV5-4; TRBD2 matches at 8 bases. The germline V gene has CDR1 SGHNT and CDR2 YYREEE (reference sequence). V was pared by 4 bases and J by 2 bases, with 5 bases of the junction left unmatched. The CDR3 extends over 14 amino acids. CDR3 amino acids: CASSPSGRTYEQYF. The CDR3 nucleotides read TGTGCCAGCAGCCCCAGCGGGAGAACCTACGAGCAGTACTTC.

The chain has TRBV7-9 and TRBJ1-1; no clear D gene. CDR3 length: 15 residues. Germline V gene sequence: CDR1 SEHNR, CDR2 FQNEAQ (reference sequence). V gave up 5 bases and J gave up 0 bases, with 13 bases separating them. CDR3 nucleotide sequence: TGTGCCAGCAGCCCCGTAGGAAGCCTGAACACTGAAGCTTTCTTT. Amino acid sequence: CASSPVGSLNTEAFF.

The CDR3 sequence is CASSGDRQQPQHF. DNA for the CDR3: TGTGCCAGTAGTGGGGACAGACAACAGCCCCAGCATTTT. The chain employs TRBV19 and TRBJ1-5, with TRBD1 identical over 7 bases. The V gene's germline CDR1 is LNHDA and CDR2 SQIVND (reference sequence). The CDR3 spans 13 residues. V lost 5 bases to trimming and J lost 7 bases; unmatched junction nucleotides: 5.

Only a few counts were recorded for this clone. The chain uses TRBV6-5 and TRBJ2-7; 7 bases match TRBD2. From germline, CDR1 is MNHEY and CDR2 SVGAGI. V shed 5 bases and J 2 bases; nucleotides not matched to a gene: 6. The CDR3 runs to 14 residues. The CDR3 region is CASSAGGTAYEQYF. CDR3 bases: TGTGCCAGCAGTGCCGGGGGGACGGCCTACGAGCAGTACTTC.

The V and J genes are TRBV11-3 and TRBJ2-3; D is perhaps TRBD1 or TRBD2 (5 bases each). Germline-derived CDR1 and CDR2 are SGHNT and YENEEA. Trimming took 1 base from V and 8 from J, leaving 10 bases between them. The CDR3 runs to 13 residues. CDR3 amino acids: CASSLGLGATQYF. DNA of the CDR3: TGTGCCAGCAGCTTAGGGCTCGGGGCTACGCAGTATTTT.

The CDR3 nucleotides are TGTGCCAGCAGCTATACCTGGGGACAGGGAAAAAATGGCTACACCTTC. Translating gives CASSYTWGQGKNGYTF. The chain is built from TRBV6-4 and TRBJ1-2, with 9 bases aligning to TRBD1. The CDR3 length is 16 residues. Germline CDR1 MRHNA, CDR2 SNTAGT. V lost 6 bases and J lost 6; bases outside the gene matches: 14.

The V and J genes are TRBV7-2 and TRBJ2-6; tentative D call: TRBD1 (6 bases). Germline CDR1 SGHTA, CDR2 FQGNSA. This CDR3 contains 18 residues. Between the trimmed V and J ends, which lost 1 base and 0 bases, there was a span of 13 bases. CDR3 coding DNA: TGTGCCAGCAGCTTAGTCGCAGGGGTTAGCTCTGGGGCCAACGTCCTGACTTTC. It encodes CASSLVAGVSSGANVLTF.

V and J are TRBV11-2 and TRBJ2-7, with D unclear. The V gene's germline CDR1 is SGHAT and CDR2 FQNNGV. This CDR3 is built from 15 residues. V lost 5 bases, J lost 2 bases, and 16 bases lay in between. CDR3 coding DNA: TGTGCCAGCAGCCGCCAGCCCGCAGTCACCTACGAGCAGTACTTC. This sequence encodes CASSRQPAVTYEQYF. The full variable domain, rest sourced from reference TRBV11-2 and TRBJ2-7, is EAGVAQSPRYKIIEKRQSVAFWCNPISGHATLYWYQQILGQGPKLLIQFQNNGVVDDSQLPKDRFSAERLKGVDSTLKIQPAKLEDSAVYLCASSRQPAVTYEQYFGPGTRLTVT.

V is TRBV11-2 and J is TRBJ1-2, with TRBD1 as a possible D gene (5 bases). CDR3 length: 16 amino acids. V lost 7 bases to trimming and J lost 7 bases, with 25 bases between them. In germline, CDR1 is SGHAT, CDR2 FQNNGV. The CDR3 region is CASNFRKVPERGGYTF. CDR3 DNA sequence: TGTGCCAGCAACTTTCGGAAAGTCCCCGAAAGGGGTGGCTACACCTTC. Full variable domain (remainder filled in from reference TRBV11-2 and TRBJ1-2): EAGVAQSPRYKIIEKRQSVAFWCNPISGHATLYWYQQILGQGPKLLIQFQNNGVVDDSQLPKDRFSAERLKGVDSTLKIQPAKLEDSAVYLCASNFRKVPERGGYTFGSGTRLTVV.

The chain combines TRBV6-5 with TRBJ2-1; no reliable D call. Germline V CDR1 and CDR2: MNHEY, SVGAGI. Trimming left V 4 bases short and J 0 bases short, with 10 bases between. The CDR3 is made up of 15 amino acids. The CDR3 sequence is CASSSQAISYNEQFF. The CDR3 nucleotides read TGTGCCAGCAGTTCGCAGGCAATCTCCTACAATGAGCAGTTCTTC.

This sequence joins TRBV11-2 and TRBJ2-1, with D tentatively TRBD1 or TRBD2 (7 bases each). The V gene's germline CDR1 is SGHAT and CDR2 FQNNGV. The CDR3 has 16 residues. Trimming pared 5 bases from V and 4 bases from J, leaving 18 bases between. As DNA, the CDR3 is TGTGCCAGCAGCCGTCAGGGGGGGAGAGAATACAATGAGCAGTTCTTC. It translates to CASSRQGGREYNEQFF. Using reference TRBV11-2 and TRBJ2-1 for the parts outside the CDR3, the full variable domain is EAGVAQSPRYKIIEKRQSVAFWCNPISGHATLYWYQQILGQGPKLLIQFQNNGVVDDSQLPKDRFSAERLKGVDSTLKIQPAKLEDSAVYLCASSRQGGREYNEQFFGPGTRLTVL.

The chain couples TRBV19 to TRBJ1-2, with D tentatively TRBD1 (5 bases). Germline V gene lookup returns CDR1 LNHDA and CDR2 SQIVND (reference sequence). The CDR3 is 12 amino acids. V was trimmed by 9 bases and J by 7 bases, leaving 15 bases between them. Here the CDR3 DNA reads TGTGCCAGCACGGTCAGGGAATCTGGCTACACCTTC. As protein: CASTVRESGYTF.

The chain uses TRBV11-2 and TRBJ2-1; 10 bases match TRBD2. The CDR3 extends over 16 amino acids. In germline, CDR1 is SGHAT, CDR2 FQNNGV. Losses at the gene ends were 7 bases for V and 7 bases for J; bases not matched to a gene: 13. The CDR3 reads CASTLLAGTFGNEQFF. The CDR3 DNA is TGTGCCAGCACCCTACTAGCGGGGACGTTTGGTAATGAGCAGTTCTTC.

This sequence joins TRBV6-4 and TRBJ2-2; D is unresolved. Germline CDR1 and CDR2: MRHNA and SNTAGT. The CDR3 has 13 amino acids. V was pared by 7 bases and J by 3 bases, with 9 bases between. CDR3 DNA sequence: TGTGCCAGCACCTCCCCCCACACCGGGGAGCTGTTTTTT. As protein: CASTSPHTGELFF.

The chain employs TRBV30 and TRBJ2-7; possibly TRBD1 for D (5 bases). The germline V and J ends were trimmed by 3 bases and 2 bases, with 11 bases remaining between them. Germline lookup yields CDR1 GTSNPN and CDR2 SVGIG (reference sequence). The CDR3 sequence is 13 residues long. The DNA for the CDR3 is TGTGCCTGGAGAAAATCAGGGACCTACGAGCAGTACTTC. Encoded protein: CAWRKSGTYEQYF.

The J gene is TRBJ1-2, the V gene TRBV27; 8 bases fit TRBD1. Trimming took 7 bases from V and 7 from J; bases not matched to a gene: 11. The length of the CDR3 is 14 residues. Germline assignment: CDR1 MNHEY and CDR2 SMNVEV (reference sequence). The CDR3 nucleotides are TGTGCCAGCACCGACTGGGCAGGGGGCCGTGGCTACACCTTC. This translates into CASTDWAGGRGYTF.

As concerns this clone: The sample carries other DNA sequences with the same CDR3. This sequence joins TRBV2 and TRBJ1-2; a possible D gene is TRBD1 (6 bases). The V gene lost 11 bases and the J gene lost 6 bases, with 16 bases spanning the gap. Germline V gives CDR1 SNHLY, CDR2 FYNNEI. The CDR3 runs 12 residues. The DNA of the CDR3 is TGTGCCGCCCGGACAGACGGACATGGCTACACCTTC. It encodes CAARTDGHGYTF. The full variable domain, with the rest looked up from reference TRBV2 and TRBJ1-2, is EPEVTQTPSHQVTQMGQEVILRCVPISNHLYFYWYRQILGQKVEFLVSFYNNEISEKSEIFDDQFSVERPDGSNFTLKIRSTKLEDSAMYFCAARTDGHGYTFGSGTRLTVV.

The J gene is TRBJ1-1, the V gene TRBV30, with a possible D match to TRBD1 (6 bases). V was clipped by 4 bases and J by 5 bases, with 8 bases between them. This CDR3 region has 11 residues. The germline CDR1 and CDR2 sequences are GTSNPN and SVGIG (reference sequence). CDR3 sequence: CAWTQGTEAFF. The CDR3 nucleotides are TGTGCCTGGACCCAGGGGACTGAAGCTTTCTTT.

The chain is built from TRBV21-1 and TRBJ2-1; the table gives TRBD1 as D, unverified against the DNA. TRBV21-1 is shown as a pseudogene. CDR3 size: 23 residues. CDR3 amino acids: CASSKVHMNLTQVQPNQDNEQFF. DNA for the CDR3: TGTGCCAGCAGCAAAGTTCACATGAATTTAACACAGGTCCAGCCGAACCAAGACAATGAGCAGTTCTTC.

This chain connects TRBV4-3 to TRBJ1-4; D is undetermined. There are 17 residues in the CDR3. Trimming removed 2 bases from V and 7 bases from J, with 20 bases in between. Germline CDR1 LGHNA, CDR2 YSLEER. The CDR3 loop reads CASSQQVGQAWAEKLFF. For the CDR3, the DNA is TGCGCCAGCAGCCAACAAGTCGGGCAGGCCTGGGCTGAAAAACTGTTTTTT.

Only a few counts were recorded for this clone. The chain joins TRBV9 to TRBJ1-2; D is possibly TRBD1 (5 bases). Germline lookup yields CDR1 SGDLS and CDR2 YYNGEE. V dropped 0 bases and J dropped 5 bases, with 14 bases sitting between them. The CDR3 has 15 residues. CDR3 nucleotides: TGTGCCAGCAGCGTAGACGCAGGGTTCGTATATGGCTACACCTTC. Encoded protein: CASSVDAGFVYGYTF. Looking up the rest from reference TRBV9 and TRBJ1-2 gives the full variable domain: DSGVTQTPKHLITATGQRVTLRCSPRSGDLSVYWYQQSLDQGLQFLIQYYNGEERAKGNILERFSAQQFPDLHSELNLSSLELGDSALYFCASSVDAGFVYGYTFGSGTRLTVV.

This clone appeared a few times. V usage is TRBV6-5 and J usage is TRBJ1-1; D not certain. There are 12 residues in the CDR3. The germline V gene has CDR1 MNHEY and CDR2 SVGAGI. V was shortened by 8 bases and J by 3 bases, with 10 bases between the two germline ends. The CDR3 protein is CASVTAHTEAFF. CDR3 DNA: TGTGCCAGCGTTACAGCACACACTGAAGCTTTCTTT.

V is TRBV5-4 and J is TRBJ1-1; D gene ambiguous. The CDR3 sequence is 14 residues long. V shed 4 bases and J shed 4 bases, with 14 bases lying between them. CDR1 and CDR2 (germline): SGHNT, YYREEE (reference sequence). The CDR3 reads CASSLLGSGTEAFF. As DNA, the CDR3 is TGTGCCAGCAGCCTCCTAGGGTCGGGCACTGAAGCTTTCTTT.